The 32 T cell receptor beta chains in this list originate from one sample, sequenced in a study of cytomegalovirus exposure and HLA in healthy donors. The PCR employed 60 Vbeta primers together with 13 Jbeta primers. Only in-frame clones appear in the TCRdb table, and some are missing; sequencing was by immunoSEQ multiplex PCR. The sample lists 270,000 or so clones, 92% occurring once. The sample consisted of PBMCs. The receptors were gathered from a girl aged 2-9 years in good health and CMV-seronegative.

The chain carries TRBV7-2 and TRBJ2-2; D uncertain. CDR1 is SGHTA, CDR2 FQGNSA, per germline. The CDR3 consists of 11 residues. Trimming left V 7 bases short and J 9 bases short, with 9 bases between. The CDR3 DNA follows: TGTGCCAGCACCCTATCCCGGGAGCTGTTTTTT. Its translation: CASTLSRELFF.

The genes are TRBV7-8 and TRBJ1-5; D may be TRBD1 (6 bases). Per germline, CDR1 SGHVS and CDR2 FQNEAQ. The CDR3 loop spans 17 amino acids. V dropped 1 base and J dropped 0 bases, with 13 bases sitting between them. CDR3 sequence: CASSLGRTVYSNQPQHF. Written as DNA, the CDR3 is TGTGCCAGCAGCTTAGGACGGACAGTTTATAGCAATCAGCCCCAGCATTTT.

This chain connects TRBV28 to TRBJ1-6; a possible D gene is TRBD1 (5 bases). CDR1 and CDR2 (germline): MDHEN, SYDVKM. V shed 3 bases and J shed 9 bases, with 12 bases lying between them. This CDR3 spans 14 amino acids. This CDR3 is CASSFRGFGSPLHF. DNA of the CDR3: TGTGCCAGCAGTTTCCGGGGGTTCGGTTCACCCCTCCACTTT.

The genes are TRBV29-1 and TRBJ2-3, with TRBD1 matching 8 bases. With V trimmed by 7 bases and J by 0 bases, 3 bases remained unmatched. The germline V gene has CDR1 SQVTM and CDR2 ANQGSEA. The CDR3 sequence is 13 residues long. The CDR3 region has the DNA TGCAGCGCGACAGGGGAGAGCACAGATACGCAGTATTTT. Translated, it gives CSATGESTDTQYF.

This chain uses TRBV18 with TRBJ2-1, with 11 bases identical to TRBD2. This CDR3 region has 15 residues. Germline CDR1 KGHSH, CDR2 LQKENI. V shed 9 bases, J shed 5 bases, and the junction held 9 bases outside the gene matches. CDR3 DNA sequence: TGTGCCAGTCAAACGGGTAGCGGGAGGGACAATGAGCAGTTCTTC. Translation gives CASQTGSGRDNEQFF.

CDR3 nucleotides: TGTGCCAGCACCGATAGACAGGGGATTAGCACAGATACGCAGTATTTT. Its protein product is CASTDRQGISTDTQYF. The chain combines TRBV2 with TRBJ2-3; 8 positions match TRBD1. CDR3 size: 16 residues. The germline CDR1 and CDR2 sequences are SNHLY and FYNNEI. With V trimmed by 7 bases and J by 0 bases, 9 bases remained unmatched.

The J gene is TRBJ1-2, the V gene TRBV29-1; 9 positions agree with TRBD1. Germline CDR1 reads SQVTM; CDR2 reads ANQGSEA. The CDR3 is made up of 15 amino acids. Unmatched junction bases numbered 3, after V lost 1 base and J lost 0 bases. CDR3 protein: CSVEVQGAANYGYTF. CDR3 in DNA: TGCAGCGTTGAAGTACAGGGGGCGGCTAACTATGGCTACACCTTC.

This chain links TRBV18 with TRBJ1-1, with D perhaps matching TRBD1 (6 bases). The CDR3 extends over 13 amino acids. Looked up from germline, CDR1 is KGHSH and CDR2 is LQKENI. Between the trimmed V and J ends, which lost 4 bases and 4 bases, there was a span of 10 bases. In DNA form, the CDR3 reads TGTGCCAGCTCACAGACAGGCCCCACTGAAGCTTTCTTT. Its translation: CASSQTGPTEAFF.

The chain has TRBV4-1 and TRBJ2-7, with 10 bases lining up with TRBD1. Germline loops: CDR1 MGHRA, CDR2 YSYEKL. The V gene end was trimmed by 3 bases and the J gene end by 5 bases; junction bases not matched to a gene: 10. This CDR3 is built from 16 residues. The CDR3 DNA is TGCGCCAGCAGCCAGGATAGGGACAGGGGCATTGACGAGCAGTACTTC. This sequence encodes CASSQDRDRGIDEQYF.

CDR3 sequence reads: CASSPRDREGEGYTF. CDR3 sequence (DNA): TGTGCCAGCTCACCCCGGGACAGGGAAGGCGAGGGCTACACCTTC. The chain is built from TRBV18 and TRBJ1-2; 9 bases line up with TRBD1. The CDR3 is made up of 15 amino acids. Unmatched junction bases numbered 10, after V lost 3 bases and J lost 8 bases. Germline CDR1 reads KGHSH; CDR2 reads LQKENI.

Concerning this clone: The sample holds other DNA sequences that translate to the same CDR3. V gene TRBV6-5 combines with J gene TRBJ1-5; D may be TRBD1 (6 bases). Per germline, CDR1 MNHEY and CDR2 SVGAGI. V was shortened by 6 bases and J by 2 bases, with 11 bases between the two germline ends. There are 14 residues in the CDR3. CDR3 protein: CASSTGGRNQPQHF. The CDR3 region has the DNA TGTGCCAGCAGCACGGGGGGGCGCAATCAGCCCCAGCATTTT.

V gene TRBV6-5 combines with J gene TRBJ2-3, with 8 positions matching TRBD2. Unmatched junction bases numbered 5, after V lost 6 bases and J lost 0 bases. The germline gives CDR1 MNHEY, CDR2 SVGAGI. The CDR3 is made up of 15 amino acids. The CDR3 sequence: CASSLSGVSTDTQYF. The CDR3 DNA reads TGTGCCAGCAGCCTTAGCGGGGTTAGCACAGATACGCAGTATTTT.

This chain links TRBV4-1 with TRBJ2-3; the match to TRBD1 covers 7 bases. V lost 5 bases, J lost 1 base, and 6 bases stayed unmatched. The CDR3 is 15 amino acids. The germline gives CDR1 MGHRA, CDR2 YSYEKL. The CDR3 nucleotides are TGCGCCAGCAGCTACCCCGGACAGGGCACAGATACGCAGTATTTT. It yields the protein CASSYPGQGTDTQYF.

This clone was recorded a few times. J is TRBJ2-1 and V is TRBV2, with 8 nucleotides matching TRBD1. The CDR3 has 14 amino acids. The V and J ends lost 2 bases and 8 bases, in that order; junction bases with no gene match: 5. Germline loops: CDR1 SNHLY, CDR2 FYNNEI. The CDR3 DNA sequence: TGTGCCAGCAGTGAACAGGGGGCAGTCGATGAGCAGTTCTTC. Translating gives CASSEQGAVDEQFF.

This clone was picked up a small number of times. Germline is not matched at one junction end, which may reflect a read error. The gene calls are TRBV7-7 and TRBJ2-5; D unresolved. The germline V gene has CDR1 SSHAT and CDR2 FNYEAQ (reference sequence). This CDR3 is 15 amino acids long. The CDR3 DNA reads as TGTGCTAGCAGCTTGTCGCCAGGAAACCAAGAGACCCAGTACTTC. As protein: CASSLSPGNQETQYF.

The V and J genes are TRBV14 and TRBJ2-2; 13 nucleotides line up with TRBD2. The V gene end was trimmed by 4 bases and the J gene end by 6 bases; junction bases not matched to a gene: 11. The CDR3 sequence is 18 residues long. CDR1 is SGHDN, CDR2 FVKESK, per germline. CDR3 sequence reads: CASSPRTSGSRLAGELFF. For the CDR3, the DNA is TGTGCCAGCAGCCCTAGGACTAGCGGGAGCAGGTTGGCCGGGGAGCTGTTTTTT.

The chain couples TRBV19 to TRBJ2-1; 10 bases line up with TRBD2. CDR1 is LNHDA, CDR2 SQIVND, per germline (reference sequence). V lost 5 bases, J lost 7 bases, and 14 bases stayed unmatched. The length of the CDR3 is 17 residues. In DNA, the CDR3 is TGTGCCAGTAGTCCCCCTTCCTCTAGCGGGAGTTGGAATGAGCAGTTCTTC. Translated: CASSPPSSSGSWNEQFF. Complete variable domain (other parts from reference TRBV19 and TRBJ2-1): DGGITQSPKYLFRKEGQNVTLSCEQNLNHDAMYWYRQDPGQGLRLIYYSQIVNDFQKGDIAEGYSVSREKKESFPLTVTSAQKNPTAFYLCASSPPSSSGSWNEQFFGPGTRLTVL.

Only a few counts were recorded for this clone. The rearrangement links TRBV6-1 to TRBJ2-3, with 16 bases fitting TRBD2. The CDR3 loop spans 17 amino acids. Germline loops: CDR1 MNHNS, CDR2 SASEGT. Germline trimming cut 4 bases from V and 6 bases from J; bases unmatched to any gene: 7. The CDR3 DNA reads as TGTGCCAGCAGTGGAGGGACTAGCGGGGGGGCCATCGATACGCAGTATTTT. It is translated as CASSGGTSGGAIDTQYF.

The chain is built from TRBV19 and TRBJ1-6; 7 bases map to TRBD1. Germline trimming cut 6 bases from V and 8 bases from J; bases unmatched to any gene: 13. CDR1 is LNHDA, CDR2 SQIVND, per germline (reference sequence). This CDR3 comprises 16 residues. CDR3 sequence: CASSPYDRAVDSPLHF. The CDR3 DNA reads TGTGCCAGTAGCCCTTACGACAGGGCCGTCGATTCACCCCTCCACTTT.

This CDR3 is CASSQGLAGVETQYF. The CDR3 coding sequence is TGTGCCAGCTCTCAAGGACTAGCGGGAGTTGAGACCCAGTACTTC. This chain joins TRBV18 and TRBJ2-5, with TRBD2 matching over 13 bases. CDR3 size: 15 residues. Germline V lookup: CDR1 KGHSH, CDR2 LQKENI. Unmatched junction bases numbered 6, after V lost 6 bases and J lost 5 bases.

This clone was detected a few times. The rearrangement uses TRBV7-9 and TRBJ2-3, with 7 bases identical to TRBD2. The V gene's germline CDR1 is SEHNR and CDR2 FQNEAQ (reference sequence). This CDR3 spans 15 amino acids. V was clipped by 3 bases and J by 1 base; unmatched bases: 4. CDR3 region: CASSLKGGGTDTQYF. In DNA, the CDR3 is TGTGCCAGCAGCTTGAAGGGAGGGGGCACAGATACGCAGTATTTT.

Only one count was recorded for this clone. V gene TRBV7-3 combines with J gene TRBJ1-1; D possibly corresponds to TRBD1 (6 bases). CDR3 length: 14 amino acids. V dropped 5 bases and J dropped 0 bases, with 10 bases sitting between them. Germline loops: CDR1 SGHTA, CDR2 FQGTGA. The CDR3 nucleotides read TGTGCCAGCAGCCCCGGGACACTGAACACTGAAGCTTTCTTT. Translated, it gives CASSPGTLNTEAFF.

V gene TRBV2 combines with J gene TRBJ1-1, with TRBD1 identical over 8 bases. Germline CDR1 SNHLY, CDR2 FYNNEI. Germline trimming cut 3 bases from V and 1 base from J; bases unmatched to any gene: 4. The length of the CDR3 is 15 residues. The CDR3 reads CASSDLGTGNTEAFF. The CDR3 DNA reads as TGTGCCAGCAGTGACCTCGGGACAGGGAACACTGAAGCTTTCTTT.

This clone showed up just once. CDR3 loop: CTSSAGSGTDTQYF. As DNA, the CDR3 is TGCACCAGCAGCGCGGGGTCGGGCACAGATACGCAGTATTTT. The chain joins TRBV1 to TRBJ2-3; the table's D call, TRBD2, has no DNA check behind it. TRBV1 is annotated as a pseudogene. The CDR3 sequence is 14 residues long.

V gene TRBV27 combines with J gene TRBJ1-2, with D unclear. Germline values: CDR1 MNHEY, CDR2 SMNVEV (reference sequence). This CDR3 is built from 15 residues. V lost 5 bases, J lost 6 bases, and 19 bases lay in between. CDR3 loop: CASSHKSTGRNGYTF. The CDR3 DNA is TGTGCCAGCAGTCATAAATCGACGGGGAGAAATGGCTACACCTTC.

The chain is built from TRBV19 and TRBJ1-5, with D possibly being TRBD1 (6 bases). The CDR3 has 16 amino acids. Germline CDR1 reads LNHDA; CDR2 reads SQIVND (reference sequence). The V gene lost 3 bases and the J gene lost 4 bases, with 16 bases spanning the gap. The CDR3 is CASSIRTERGNQPQHF. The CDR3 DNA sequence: TGTGCCAGTAGTATCCGGACAGAACGAGGAAATCAGCCCCAGCATTTT.

CDR3: CAAWAVGGEAFF. CDR3 in DNA: TGTGCCGCCTGGGCGGTTGGGGGGGAAGCTTTCTTT. This chain connects TRBV6-5 to TRBJ1-1; D is perhaps TRBD1 (5 bases). The length of the CDR3 is 12 residues. The germline V gene encodes CDR1 MNHEY and CDR2 SVGAGI. Trimming took off 11 bases at V and 8 bases at J, with 18 bases between the two ends.

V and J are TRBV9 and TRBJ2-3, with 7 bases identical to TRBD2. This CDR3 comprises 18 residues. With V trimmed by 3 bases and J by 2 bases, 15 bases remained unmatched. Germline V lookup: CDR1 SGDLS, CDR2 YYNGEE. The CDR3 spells CASSAPPARREHTDTQYF. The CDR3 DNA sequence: TGTGCCAGCAGCGCCCCCCCCGCGCGGCGGGAGCACACAGATACGCAGTATTTT.

The DNA of the CDR3 is TGTGCCAGCAGCTCAGTAGGTGGGGGACAGGGGGCTTACGAGCAGTACTTC. Its translation: CASSSVGGGQGAYEQYF. V gene TRBV7-8 combines with J gene TRBJ2-7; 12 positions match TRBD1. Trimming removed 4 bases from V and 4 bases from J; junction bases left unmatched: 11. Germline V gives CDR1 SGHVS, CDR2 FQNEAQ. The CDR3 covers 17 residues. The full variable domain, completed using reference TRBV7-8 and TRBJ2-7, is GAGVSQSPRYKVAKRGQDVALRCDPISGHVSLFWYQQALGQGPEFLTYFQNEAQLDKSGLPSDRFFAERPEGSVSTLKIQRTQQEDSAVYLCASSSVGGGQGAYEQYFGPGTRLTVT.

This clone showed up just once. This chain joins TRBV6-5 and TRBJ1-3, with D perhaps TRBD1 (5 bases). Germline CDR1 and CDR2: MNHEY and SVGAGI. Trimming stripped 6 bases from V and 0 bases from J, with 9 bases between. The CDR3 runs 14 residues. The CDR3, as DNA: TGTGCCAGCAGGCGGGGCCCCTCTGGAAACACCATATATTTT. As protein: CASRRGPSGNTIYF.

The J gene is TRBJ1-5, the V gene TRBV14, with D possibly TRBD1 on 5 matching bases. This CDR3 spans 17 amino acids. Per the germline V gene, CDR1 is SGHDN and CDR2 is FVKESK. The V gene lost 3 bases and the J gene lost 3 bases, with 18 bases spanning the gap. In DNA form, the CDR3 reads TGTGCCAGCAGCCATCTCATCTGGGGGGTGAACAATCAGCCCCAGCATTTT. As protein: CASSHLIWGVNNQPQHF. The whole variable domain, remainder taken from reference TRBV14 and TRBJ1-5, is EAGVTQFPSHSVIEKGQTVTLRCDPISGHDNLYWYRRVMGKEIKFLLHFVKESKQDESGMPNNRFLAERTGGTYSTLKVQPAELEDSGVYFCASSHLIWGVNNQPQHFGDGTRLSIL.

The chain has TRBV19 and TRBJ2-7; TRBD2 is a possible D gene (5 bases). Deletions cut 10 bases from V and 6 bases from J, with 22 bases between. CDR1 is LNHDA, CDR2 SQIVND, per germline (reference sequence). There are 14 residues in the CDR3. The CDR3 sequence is CATSTGGTNGEQYF. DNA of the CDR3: TGTGCCACCAGTACCGGAGGTACCAACGGCGAGCAGTACTTC.